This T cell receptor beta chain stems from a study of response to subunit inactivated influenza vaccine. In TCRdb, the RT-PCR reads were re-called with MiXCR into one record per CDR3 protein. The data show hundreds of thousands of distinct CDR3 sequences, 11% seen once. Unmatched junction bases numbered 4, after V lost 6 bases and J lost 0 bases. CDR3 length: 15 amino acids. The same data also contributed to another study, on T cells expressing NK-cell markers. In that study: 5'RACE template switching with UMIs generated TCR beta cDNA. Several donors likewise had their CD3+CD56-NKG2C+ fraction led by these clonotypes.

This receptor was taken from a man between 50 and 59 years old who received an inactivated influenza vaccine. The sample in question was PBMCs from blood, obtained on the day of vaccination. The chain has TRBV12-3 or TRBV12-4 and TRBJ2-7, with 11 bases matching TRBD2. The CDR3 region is CASSKLAGGSYEQYF. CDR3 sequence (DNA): TGTGCCAGCAGCAAGCTAGCGGGGGGCTCCTACGAGCAGTACTTC.